The present entry profiles one T cell receptor (beta chain) with its context. The sample comes from a study of blood T cell repertoires in COVID-19. Study information: Sources were T cells, B-cell-depleted T cells, or PBMCs; the material itself was cDNA or gDNA.

The CDR3 totals 15 residues. Germline V gene sequence: CDR1 KGHSH, CDR2 LQKENI. The V and J ends lost 3 bases and 7 bases, in that order; junction bases with no gene match: 10. Some clones are missing from TCRdb's copy, which holds only in-frame ones; the method was immunoSEQ multiplex PCR. The table includes under 250,000 clones, about 86% detected once. The TCR originated in a woman in her forties or fifties with acute or convalescent COVID-19. The sequencing input was peripheral blood. This rearrangement joins TRBV18 to TRBJ2-3; 7 bases map to TRBD1. CDR3 DNA: TGTGCCAGCTCACCCGTACAGGGGCAGGGAAATACGCAGTATTTT. Protein sequence: CASSPVQGQGNTQYF.